One and the same sample provided the 15 T cell receptor beta chains below, sequenced in a study of blood T cell repertoires in COVID-19. Clones were read by immunoSEQ multiplex PCR, and TCRdb kept only the in-frame ones, dropping some. The sample holds about 150,000 clones, approximately 80% seen once. Source material: peripheral blood. The receptors stem from a woman aged 45 to 65 with acute or convalescent COVID-19.

This rearrangement joins TRBV27 to TRBJ2-3, with 8 bases fitting TRBD2. The V gene's germline CDR1 is MNHEY and CDR2 SMNVEV (reference sequence). The V segment lost 5 bases and the J segment 0 bases; nucleotides outside the gene matches: 4. This CDR3 is 15 amino acids long. The CDR3 here is CASSEIAGSTDTQYF. CDR3 DNA sequence: TGTGCCAGCAGTGAAATAGCGGGGAGCACAGATACGCAGTATTTT.

V and J are TRBV12-3 or TRBV12-4 and TRBJ2-2; D remains unclear. CDR3 length equals 13 residues. Trimming removed 5 bases from V and 4 bases from J, with 8 bases in between. CDR3 bases: TGTGCCAGCAGTGCGCGCCTCACCGGGGAGCTGTTTTTT. This sequence encodes CASSARLTGELFF.

DNA for the CDR3: TGCGCCAGCAGTAACAGGGGAGACGGCACTGAAGCTTTCTTT. Translation gives CASSNRGDGTEAFF. The chain is built from TRBV10-2 and TRBJ1-1, with 7 bases matching TRBD1. Losses at the gene ends were 5 bases for V and 4 bases for J; bases not matched to a gene: 7. CDR3 length: 14 residues. Germline CDR1 is WSHSY and CDR2 is SAAADI.

This clone was counted once. The chain uses TRBV5-6 and TRBJ2-7; tentative D call: TRBD2 (5 bases). CDR1 is SGHDT and CDR2 is YYEEEE in the germline V gene. This CDR3 is 16 amino acids long. V was trimmed by 3 bases and J by 2 bases, leaving 18 bases between them. CDR3 in DNA: TGTGCCAGCAGCTCGGGCGGACGGAGCGGAACCTACGAGCAGTACTTC. Its protein product is CASSSGGRSGTYEQYF.

The chain employs TRBV19 and TRBJ1-4; no definite D call. The CDR3 is made up of 15 amino acids. The germline V and J ends were trimmed by 3 bases and 2 bases, with 10 bases remaining between them. CDR1 and CDR2 (germline): LNHDA, SQIVND (reference sequence). CDR3 loop: CASSIRRPTNEKLFF. CDR3 bases: TGTGCCAGTAGTATCCGGCGGCCGACTAATGAAAAACTGTTTTTT.

In its sample, this clone was seen once. The genes are TRBV5-1 and TRBJ2-7; 11 bases align to TRBD2. The length of the CDR3 is 16 residues. Germline V gives CDR1 SGHRS, CDR2 YFSETQ. V trimming: 4 bases; J trimming: 2 bases; junction bases outside the gene matches: 8. The CDR3 reads CASSPGTSGLTYEQYF. As DNA, the CDR3 is TGCGCCAGCAGCCCGGGGACTAGCGGCTTAACCTACGAGCAGTACTTC. Using reference TRBV5-1 and TRBJ2-7 for the parts outside the CDR3, the full variable domain is KAGVTQTPRYLIKTRGQQVTLSCSPISGHRSVSWYQQTPGQGLQFLFEYFSETQRNKGNFPGRFSGRQFSNSRSEMNVSTLELGDSALYLCASSPGTSGLTYEQYFGPGTRLTVT.

CDR3 nucleotide sequence: TGTGCCAGCAAAAAGGAGCGGGGGTACTACGAGCAGTACTTC. It codes for CASKKERGYYEQYF. The chain recombines TRBV27 with TRBJ2-7; 8 bases are shared with TRBD2. Unmatched junction bases numbered 8, after V lost 7 bases and J lost 3 bases. There are 14 residues in the CDR3. Germline V gene data show CDR1 as MNHEY and CDR2 as SMNVEV (reference sequence).

The chain uses TRBV19 and TRBJ1-2, with TRBD1 matching over 8 bases. The CDR3 loop spans 16 amino acids. Germline assignment: CDR1 LNHDA and CDR2 SQIVND (reference sequence). J lost 1 base, V lost 6 bases, and 10 bases had no gene match. The CDR3 DNA sequence: TGTGCCAGTAGCCCTAACAGGGGGGGAGGTAACTATGGCTACACCTTC. Protein sequence: CASSPNRGGGNYGYTF.

The chain employs TRBV3-1 (or the pseudogene TRBV3-2) and TRBJ1-6; D remains ambiguous. V was shortened by 1 base and J by 4 bases, with 14 bases between the two germline ends. Germline V gene lookup returns CDR1 LGHDT and CDR2 YNNKEL (reference sequence). This CDR3 has 17 residues. The CDR3 region is CASSQVPPQAYNSPLHF. In DNA form, the CDR3 reads TGTGCCAGCAGCCAAGTCCCCCCCCAGGCTTATAATTCACCCCTCCACTTT.

The genes are TRBV6-2 or TRBV6-3 and TRBJ1-2; 8 nucleotides match TRBD1. CDR1 MNHEY and CDR2 SVGEGT come from the germline V gene. CDR3 length: 15 amino acids. Trimming cost V 6 bases and J 4 bases; bases outside gene matches: 10. CDR3: CASSRTGSNLYGYTF. The CDR3 nucleotides are TGTGCCAGCAGCCGGACAGGGAGTAATCTCTATGGCTACACCTTC.

The chain is built from TRBV15 and TRBJ1-4, with 7 nucleotides matching TRBD1. V was pared by 8 bases and J by 8 bases, with 17 bases of the junction left unmatched. The CDR3 sequence is 16 residues long. Germline-derived CDR1 and CDR2 are LNHNV and YYDKDF (reference sequence). The CDR3 bases are TGTGCCACCCACGCTAGTAGACAGGGAAGAGGAGAAAAACTGTTTTTT. It specifies CATHASRQGRGEKLFF.

V gene TRBV7-8 combines with J gene TRBJ1-5; 10 bases are shared with TRBD1. Germline V gene data show CDR1 as SGHVS and CDR2 as FQNEAQ. J was trimmed by 5 bases and V by 5 bases; bases with no gene match: 6. The CDR3 totals 15 residues. CDR3 loop: CASSPPGTGDQPQHF. CDR3 nucleotide sequence: TGTGCCAGCAGCCCCCCCGGGACAGGGGATCAGCCCCAGCATTTT.

The CDR3, as DNA: TGTGCCAGCAGCCAACAGCGGGGGGGCGGAGATACGCAGTATTTT. Encoded protein: CASSQQRGGGDTQYF. The rearrangement uses TRBV3-1 (or the pseudogene TRBV3-2) and TRBJ2-3; 10 bases match TRBD2. The CDR3 totals 15 residues. The germline CDR1 and CDR2 sequences are LGHDT and YNNKEL (reference sequence). The ends lost 2 bases at V and 5 bases at J; junction bases unmatched: 4.

The chain employs TRBV2 and TRBJ1-6, with 11 bases identical to TRBD1. Germline V gene data show CDR1 as SNHLY and CDR2 as FYNNEI. Germline trimming cut 5 bases from V and 7 bases from J; bases unmatched to any gene: 4. The CDR3 is made up of 15 amino acids. The CDR3 region is CASSLRTGGNSPLHF. In DNA form, the CDR3 reads TGTGCCAGCAGTCTCCGGACAGGGGGCAATTCACCCCTCCACTTT.

The J gene is TRBJ2-4, the V gene TRBV12-3 or TRBV12-4; 7 bases are a match to TRBD2. This CDR3 comprises 13 residues. V gave up 6 bases and J gave up 6 bases; unmatched junction bases: 5. The CDR3 protein is CASSLRGGNIQYF. The CDR3 DNA sequence: TGTGCCAGCAGCCTCCGCGGGGGAAACATTCAGTACTTC.